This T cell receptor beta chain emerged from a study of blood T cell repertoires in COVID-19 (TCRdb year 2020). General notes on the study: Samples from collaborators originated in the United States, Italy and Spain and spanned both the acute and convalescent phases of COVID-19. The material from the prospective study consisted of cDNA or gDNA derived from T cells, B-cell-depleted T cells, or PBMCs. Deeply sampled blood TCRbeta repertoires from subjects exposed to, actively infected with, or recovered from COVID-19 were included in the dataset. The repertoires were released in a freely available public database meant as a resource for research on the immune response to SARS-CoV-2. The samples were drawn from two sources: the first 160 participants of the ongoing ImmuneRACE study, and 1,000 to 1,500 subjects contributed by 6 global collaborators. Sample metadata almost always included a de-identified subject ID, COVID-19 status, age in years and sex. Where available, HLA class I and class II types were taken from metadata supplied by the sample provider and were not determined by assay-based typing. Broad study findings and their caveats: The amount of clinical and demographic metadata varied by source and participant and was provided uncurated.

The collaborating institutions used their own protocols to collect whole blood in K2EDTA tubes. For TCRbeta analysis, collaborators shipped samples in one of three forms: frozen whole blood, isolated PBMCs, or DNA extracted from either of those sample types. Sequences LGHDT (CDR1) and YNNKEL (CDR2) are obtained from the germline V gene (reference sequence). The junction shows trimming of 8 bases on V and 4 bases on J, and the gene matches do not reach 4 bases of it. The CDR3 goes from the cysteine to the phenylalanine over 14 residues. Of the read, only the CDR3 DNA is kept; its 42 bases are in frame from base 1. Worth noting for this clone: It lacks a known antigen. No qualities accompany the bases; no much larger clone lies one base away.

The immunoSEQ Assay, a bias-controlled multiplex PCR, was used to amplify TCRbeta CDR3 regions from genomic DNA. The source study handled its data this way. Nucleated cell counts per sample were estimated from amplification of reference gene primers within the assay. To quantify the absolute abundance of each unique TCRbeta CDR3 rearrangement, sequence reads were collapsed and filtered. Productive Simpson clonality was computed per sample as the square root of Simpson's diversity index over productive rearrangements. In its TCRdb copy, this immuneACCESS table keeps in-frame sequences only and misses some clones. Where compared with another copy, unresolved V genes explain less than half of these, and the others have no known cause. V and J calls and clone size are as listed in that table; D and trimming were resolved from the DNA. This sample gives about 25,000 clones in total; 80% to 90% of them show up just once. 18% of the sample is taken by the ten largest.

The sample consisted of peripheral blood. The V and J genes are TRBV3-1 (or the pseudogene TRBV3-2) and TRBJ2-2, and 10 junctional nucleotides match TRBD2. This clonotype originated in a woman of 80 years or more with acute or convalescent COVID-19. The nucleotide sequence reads TGTGCCAGCGGGACTAGCGAGGGCACCGGGGAGCTGTTTTTT. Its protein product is CASGTSEGTGELFF.